This T cell receptor beta chain was profiled in a study of blood T cell repertoires in COVID-19. The CDR3 runs to 14 residues. The V gene lost 6 bases and the J gene lost 5 bases, with 16 bases spanning the gap. Measured with immunoSEQ multiplex PCR; TCRdb has only the in-frame clones, and not every one. The table records approximately 96,000 clones, more than 85% of them present only once. The chain employs TRBV23-1 and TRBJ2-5; D may be TRBD2 (6 bases). TRBV23-1 is given ORF status, its function remaining uncertain. What was sequenced was peripheral blood. This receptor was identified in a man aged 60 to 69 with acute or convalescent COVID-19. This CDR3 reads CASRPRPGGETQYF. The CDR3 DNA sequence: TGCGCCAGCAGACCACGGCCCGGAGGGGAGACCCAGTACTTC.